This T cell receptor beta chain was observed in a study of CD8+ T cells in alopecia areata. Study results and caveats: Scalp clonality, together with expanded CD8+ clones among the top 100, fell significantly with tofacitinib.

Indicated treatment: oral pan-JAK inhibitor, 5-10 mg twice daily. This CDR3 is built from 14 residues. Trimming stripped 10 bases from V and 2 bases from J, with 17 bases between. The germline gives CDR1 SEHNR, CDR2 FQNEAQ (reference sequence). Investigators isolated RNA and reverse transcribed it into cDNA to act as the sequencing template. Assay used: immunoSEQ multiplex PCR; TCRdb lists only in-frame clones, some missing. The sample holds some 130,000 clones, about 51% seen once. On this clone: Its antigen is not known.

This chain uses TRBV7-9 with TRBJ1-1; tentatively, D is TRBD1 (5 bases). The TCR originated in a human donor with alopecia areata. Sequenced material: CD8+ T cells sorted from blood, taken at week 4, from a patient treated with tofacitinib. CDR3 bases: TGTGCCACCCTCGGCCCAGGGATTAACACTGAAGCTTTCTTT. It is translated as CATLGPGINTEAFF.